The 24 T cell receptor beta chains listed next were all sequenced from one sample in a study of radiotherapy plus CTLA-4 blockade in lung cancer. Sequencing used immunoSEQ multiplex PCR; TCRdb keeps in-frame clones, though not all of them. The table includes some 78,000 clones, around 87% detected once. Source: peripheral blood, taken from a patient treated with radiotherapy plus ipilimumab. The receptors come from a human donor with non-small cell lung cancer who had stable disease on radiotherapy plus ipilimumab.

In its sample, this clone was seen once. The chain uses TRBV30 and TRBJ2-6; the match to TRBD1 covers 7 bases. From germline, CDR1 is GTSNPN and CDR2 SVGIG (reference sequence). The CDR3 consists of 20 residues. Germline trimming cut 3 bases from V and 0 bases from J; bases unmatched to any gene: 17. CDR3 residues: CAWRPPGQRLISSGANVLTF. The CDR3 nucleotides read TGTGCCTGGAGACCACCGGGACAGAGGTTGATTAGCTCTGGGGCCAACGTCCTGACTTTC.

The chain carries TRBV23-1 and TRBJ2-3; no clear D gene. TRBV23-1 is an ORF for which the function is uncertain. V dropped 5 bases and J dropped 1 base, with 13 bases sitting between them. CDR3 length equals 15 residues. The CDR3 reads CASSFFVLGTDTQYF. For the CDR3, the DNA is TGCGCCAGCAGTTTCTTTGTGCTAGGCACAGATACGCAGTATTTT.

The CDR3 DNA reads TGTGCCAGCAGCAAAGAGAACACTGAAGCTTTCTTT. It yields the protein CASSKENTEAFF. The rearrangement links TRBV2 to TRBJ1-1, with D hard to call. This CDR3 has 12 amino acids. CDR1 and CDR2 (germline): SNHLY, FYNNEI. V was clipped by 6 bases and J by 1 base, with 6 bases between them.

This sequence joins TRBV4-1 and TRBJ1-1; D is ambiguous. The CDR3 length is 14 residues. Germline loops: CDR1 MGHRA, CDR2 YSYEKL. The V and J ends lost 5 bases and 1 base respectively, with 11 bases between them. The CDR3 region has the DNA TGCGCCAGCAGCTTTCTGCCGTGGAACACTGAAGCTTTCTTT. Protein: CASSFLPWNTEAFF.

The chain links TRBV7-6 to TRBJ2-2; 10 bases align to TRBD1. CDR1 is SGHVS, CDR2 FNYEAQ, per germline. The CDR3 length is 17 residues. Trimming took 5 bases from V and 4 from J; bases not matched to a gene: 10. CDR3 nucleotide sequence: TGTGCCAGCAGCCCGCGGGACAGGGGTTCGCGCACCGGGGAGCTGTTTTTT. Residues: CASSPRDRGSRTGELFF.

V is TRBV5-6 and J is TRBJ2-6, with 8 bases lining up with TRBD1. CDR1 is SGHDT, CDR2 YYEEEE, per germline. The CDR3 sequence is 16 residues long. After removal of 4 bases from V and 4 bases from J, the junction contained 7 bases not matched to a gene. The DNA of the CDR3 is TGTGCCAGCAGCGTGACAGGGGTAAGCGGGGCCAACGTCCTGACTTTC. Translating it yields CASSVTGVSGANVLTF. The entire variable domain, with the rest obtained from reference TRBV5-6 and TRBJ2-6, is as follows: DAGVTQSPTHLIKTRGQQVTLRCSPKSGHDTVSWYQQALGQGPQFIFQYYEEEERQRGNFPDRFSGHQFPNYSSELNVNALLLGDSALYLCASSVTGVSGANVLTFGAGSRLTVL.

This clone is a singleton in its sample. This chain uses TRBV28 with TRBJ2-7, with 8 bases fitting TRBD2. The CDR3 runs 14 residues. Germline loops: CDR1 MDHEN, CDR2 SYDVKM. J gave up 4 bases and V 6 bases, and 8 bases lay outside the gene matches. CDR3 DNA: TGTGCCAGCAGCTCTCTCCGGGGGGGGTACGAGCAGTACTTC. Its translation: CASSSLRGGYEQYF.

This clone was seen once. This sample includes further DNA sequences coding for the same CDR3. The gene calls are TRBV7-2 and TRBJ2-3; 13 bases fit TRBD2. Germline V lookup: CDR1 SGHTA, CDR2 FQGNSA. The ends lost 5 bases at V and 1 base at J; junction bases unmatched: 12. This CDR3 contains 19 residues. The CDR3 is CASSPGPGLAGARTDTQYF. The CDR3 DNA reads as TGTGCCAGCAGCCCGGGGCCTGGACTAGCGGGGGCCCGCACAGATACGCAGTATTTT.

The rearrangement joins TRBV28 to TRBJ1-5, with 8 nucleotides matching TRBD1. CDR3 size: 16 residues. Trimming at V came to 5 bases and at J to 0 bases, leaving 6 bases not matched to a gene. Germline CDR1 and CDR2: MDHEN and SYDVKM. CDR3 DNA: TGTGCCAGCAGTCTCTCAGGGGGCCCTAGCAATCAGCCCCAGCATTTT. It translates to CASSLSGGPSNQPQHF.

The count of this clone is one. The rearrangement uses TRBV5-1 and TRBJ2-3; TRBD2 is a possible D gene (5 bases). CDR3 length equals 14 residues. The germline CDR1 and CDR2 sequences are SGHRS and YFSETQ. Trimming pared 1 base from V and 2 bases from J, leaving 8 bases between. The CDR3 nucleotides read TGCGCCAGCAGCTTGCTGAGGGACACAGATACGCAGTATTTT. Protein sequence: CASSLLRDTDTQYF.

The chain uses TRBV5-4 and TRBJ2-2; D unclear. This CDR3 spans 14 amino acids. Trimming removed 4 bases from V and 6 bases from J, with 13 bases in between. Per the germline V gene, CDR1 is SGHNT and CDR2 is YYREEE (reference sequence). The CDR3 sequence: CASSPPAAAGELFF. The CDR3 DNA reads as TGTGCCAGCAGCCCCCCGGCGGCGGCCGGGGAGCTGTTTTTT.

Note on this clone: A junction end diverges from the germline sequence, so it may reflect a read error. V gene TRBV7-8 combines with J gene TRBJ2-7; either TRBD1 or TRBD2 may supply D (7 bases each). Germline V gene sequence: CDR1 SGHVS, CDR2 FQNEAQ. This CDR3 region has 12 residues. DNA for the CDR3: TGTGCCAGCAGCTCCAGGGGGGGGTTCCGCGCTTTC. It specifies CASSSRGGFRAF.

The rearrangement links TRBV7-2 to TRBJ1-1; D remains ambiguous. CDR3 length equals 13 residues. Germline-derived CDR1 and CDR2 are SGHTA and FQGNSA. The ends were cut back, 2 bases at V and 0 bases at J, with 4 bases in the middle. The CDR3 coding sequence is TGTGCCAGCAGCTTATCCATGAACACTGAAGCTTTCTTT. Its protein is CASSLSMNTEAFF.

This rearrangement joins TRBV9 to TRBJ1-6, with 7 bases fitting TRBD1. The V gene's germline CDR1 is SGDLS and CDR2 YYNGEE. The CDR3 is 15 amino acids. V shed 0 bases and J 6 bases; nucleotides not matched to a gene: 3. CDR3 nucleotide sequence: TGTGCCAGCAGCGTAGCTTCAGGGGGTAATTCACCCCTCCACTTT. Protein sequence: CASSVASGGNSPLHF.

This chain uses TRBV2 with TRBJ2-3; D might be TRBD2 (6 bases). The CDR3 sequence is 14 residues long. Germline assignment: CDR1 SNHLY and CDR2 FYNNEI. V was clipped by 2 bases and J by 2 bases, with 8 bases between them. CDR3 amino acids: CASSERDFTDTQYF. The DNA of the CDR3 is TGTGCCAGCAGTGAAAGGGACTTCACAGATACGCAGTATTTT. Complete variable domain (other parts from reference TRBV2 and TRBJ2-3): EPEVTQTPSHQVTQMGQEVILRCVPISNHLYFYWYRQILGQKVEFLVSFYNNEISEKSEIFDDQFSVERPDGSNFTLKIRSTKLEDSAMYFCASSERDFTDTQYFGPGTRLTVL.

The chain carries TRBV18 and TRBJ1-5; a weak D match, TRBD1 (5 bases). Germline CDR1 is KGHSH and CDR2 is LQKENI. The length of the CDR3 is 16 residues. V was shortened by 3 bases and J by 1 base, with 13 bases between the two germline ends. The CDR3 DNA follows: TGTGCCAGCTCACCCCTCCAGGGCGGGAGCAATCAGCCCCAGCATTTT. It is translated as CASSPLQGGSNQPQHF.

The CDR3 DNA reads as TGTGCCAGCAGCTTACCACTATTCAGGATAGCGGGGGACACAGATACGCAGTATTTT. Its translation is CASSLPLFRIAGDTDTQYF. The rearrangement uses TRBV7-2 and TRBJ2-3; 9 bases align to TRBD2. V shed 2 bases, J shed 2 bases, and the junction held 14 bases outside the gene matches. The CDR3 has 19 residues. The germline V gene has CDR1 SGHTA and CDR2 FQGNSA. Together with reference TRBV7-2 and TRBJ2-3, the CDR3 gives the full variable domain: GAGVSQSPSNKVTEKGKDVELRCDPISGHTALYWYRQSLGQGLEFLIYFQGNSAPDKSGLPSDRFSAERTGGSVSTLTIQRTQQEDSAVYLCASSLPLFRIAGDTDTQYFGPGTRLTVL.

The chain combines TRBV7-2 with TRBJ2-5, with TRBD2 matching over 13 bases. The last part of the DNA fits TRBJ2-7 better; the J call may be wrong. This CDR3 region has 16 residues. The germline V gene has CDR1 SGHTA and CDR2 FQGNSA. DNA of the CDR3: TGTGCCAGCAGCTCGACTAGCGGGGGGTACTCCTACGAGCAGTACTTC. It codes for CASSSTSGGYSYEQYF.

This sequence joins TRBV6-1 and TRBJ1-5; tentative D call: TRBD1 (5 bases). Germline V gene sequence: CDR1 MNHNS, CDR2 SASEGT. This CDR3 has 14 amino acids. V lost 7 bases and J 7 bases, leaving 17 bases between the germline ends. The CDR3 loop reads CASIETGGGQPQHF. CDR3 sequence (DNA): TGTGCCAGCATCGAAACAGGAGGAGGCCAGCCCCAGCATTTT.

The rearrangement links TRBV7-6 to TRBJ2-2, with a possible D match to TRBD2 (6 bases). Germline V gives CDR1 SGHVS, CDR2 FNYEAQ. The CDR3 is 16 amino acids. V was pared by 0 bases and J by 5 bases, with 13 bases between. DNA of the CDR3: TGTGCCAGCAGCTTAGCCTTCGGGAGTGGAACCGGGGAGCTGTTTTTT. This encodes CASSLAFGSGTGELFF.

This rearrangement joins TRBV28 to TRBJ1-2; possibly TRBD1 for D (6 bases). The V and J ends lost 2 bases and 4 bases respectively, with 17 bases between them. CDR3 size: 16 residues. Germline V CDR1 and CDR2: MDHEN, SYDVKM. The CDR3 region has the DNA TGTGCCAGCAGTTTAGCGGAGACGGGGGCCAGCTATGGCTACACCTTC. Its protein product is CASSLAETGASYGYTF.

The V call is TRBV27, the J call TRBJ1-4; D is possibly TRBD1 (6 bases). Trimming shortened V by 7 bases and J by 8 bases, and 23 bases separated the two germline ends. Per the germline V gene, CDR1 is MNHEY and CDR2 is SMNVEV (reference sequence). The CDR3 has 16 residues. The CDR3 reads CASTQRGRGIVEKLFF. The CDR3 DNA follows: TGTGCCAGCACCCAAAGGGGGAGGGGCATTGTAGAAAAACTGTTTTTT.

The chain joins TRBV7-3 to TRBJ2-3, with TRBD2 matching 9 bases. This CDR3 region has 16 residues. From germline, CDR1 is SGHTA and CDR2 FQGTGA. V was pared by 3 bases and J by 2 bases, with 6 bases of the junction left unmatched. The CDR3 nucleotides read TGTGCCAGCAGCTTCGGGACTAGCCTTCTCACAGATACGCAGTATTTT. This sequence encodes CASSFGTSLLTDTQYF.

V is TRBV18 and J is TRBJ2-5; TRBD2 might be the D (6 bases). Germline CDR1 and CDR2: KGHSH and LQKENI. The CDR3 loop spans 15 amino acids. Trimming pared 1 base from V and 1 base from J, leaving 10 bases between. This CDR3 reads CASSPQGGPQETQYF. The CDR3, as DNA: TGTGCCAGCTCACCACAAGGAGGGCCCCAAGAGACCCAGTACTTC.